These 14 T cell receptor beta chains were all obtained from the same sample, sequenced in a study of blood T cell repertoires in COVID-19. TCRdb keeps only in-frame clones here, not all; method: immunoSEQ multiplex PCR. The sample has about 250,000 clones; approximately 82% are singletons. The source material was peripheral blood. These receptors all come from a man at least 80 years old with acute or convalescent COVID-19.

The J gene is TRBJ2-7, the V gene TRBV4-1; D possibly corresponds to TRBD2 (6 bases). This CDR3 comprises 16 residues. Looked up from germline, CDR1 is MGHRA and CDR2 is YSYEKL. The V gene lost 4 bases and the J gene lost 0 bases, with 16 bases spanning the gap. Written as DNA, the CDR3 is TGCGCCAGCAGCCGCGGGACGGACCTACCCTCCTACGAGCAGTACTTC. It yields the protein CASSRGTDLPSYEQYF.

The rearrangement joins TRBV5-1 to TRBJ2-1; a weak D match, TRBD2 (7 bases). CDR1 is SGHRS, CDR2 YFSETQ, per germline. This CDR3 is 13 amino acids long. The V gene lost 7 bases and the J gene lost 5 bases, with 13 bases spanning the gap. The CDR3, as DNA: TGCGCCAGCGCAGGGGCGGGAGACAATGAGCAGTTCTTC. Translating it yields CASAGAGDNEQFF.

This chain uses TRBV5-1 with TRBJ1-1, with 7 bases fitting TRBD1. The CDR3 extends over 15 amino acids. Germline CDR1 reads SGHRS; CDR2 reads YFSETQ. Trimming at V came to 2 bases and at J to 0 bases, leaving 4 bases not matched to a gene. This chain's CDR3 is CASSLGQDLNTEAFF. Here the CDR3 DNA reads TGCGCCAGCAGCTTAGGACAGGACTTGAACACTGAAGCTTTCTTT.

The chain links TRBV18 to TRBJ2-1; D not resolved. Germline V gene sequence: CDR1 KGHSH, CDR2 LQKENI. The germline V and J ends were trimmed by 0 bases and 4 bases, with 7 bases remaining between them. The CDR3 runs to 14 residues. This CDR3 reads CASSPPERYNEQFF. CDR3 nucleotides: TGTGCCAGCTCACCACCAGAGCGTTACAATGAGCAGTTCTTC.

V and J are TRBV3-1 (or the pseudogene TRBV3-2) and TRBJ1-2, with TRBD1 as a possible D gene (6 bases). Germline V gene data show CDR1 as LGHDT and CDR2 as YNNKEL (reference sequence). Trimming left V 4 bases short and J 4 bases short, with 13 bases between. The CDR3 spans 14 residues. In nucleotides, the CDR3 is TGTGCCAGCAGCCTCCGAGACAGGCCCTATGGCTACACCTTC. Residues: CASSLRDRPYGYTF.

The rearrangement uses TRBV5-5 and TRBJ1-5, with 12 bases identical to TRBD1. Germline CDR1 SGHKS, CDR2 YYEKEE (reference sequence). V dropped 0 bases and J dropped 6; count of bases not matched to a gene: 7. The CDR3 has 17 amino acids. The CDR3 DNA reads as TGTGCCAGCAGCTTGGTCCCCGGGACAGGGGGCGTTCAGCCCCAGCATTTT. Amino acid sequence: CASSLVPGTGGVQPQHF. Complete variable domain (other parts from reference TRBV5-5 and TRBJ1-5): DAGVTQSPTHLIKTRGQQVTLRCSPISGHKSVSWYQQVLGQGPQFIFQYYEKEERGRGNFPDRFSARQFPNYSSELNVNALLLGDSALYLCASSLVPGTGGVQPQHFGDGTRLSIL.

This sequence joins TRBV6-5 and TRBJ2-7; D remains unclear. CDR3 length equals 13 residues. From germline, CDR1 is MNHEY and CDR2 SVGAGI. V was cut by 6 bases and J by 2 bases, with 11 bases left in between. The CDR3 DNA reads as TGTGCCAGCAGAATCTCCGCGACCTACGAGCAGTACTTC. It translates to CASRISATYEQYF.

CDR3 region: CASSILSPEILFPTEAFF. CDR3 DNA: TGTGCCAGTAGTATATTATCGCCCGAGATCCTTTTTCCCACTGAAGCTTTCTTT. V is TRBV19 and J is TRBJ1-1; D is ambiguous. This CDR3 spans 18 amino acids. Germline assignment: CDR1 LNHDA and CDR2 SQIVND (reference sequence). V was shortened by 2 bases and J by 4 bases, with 23 bases between the two germline ends.

This chain connects TRBV29-1 to TRBJ2-7, with a tentative D call TRBD2 (7 bases). This CDR3 is built from 17 residues. Trimming pared 4 bases from V and 1 base from J, leaving 23 bases between. Germline V gives CDR1 SQVTM, CDR2 ANQGSEA. CDR3 sequence: CSVGGGGTSPVSYEQYF. The CDR3 DNA reads as TGCAGCGTTGGAGGGGGGGGGACCTCGCCTGTTTCCTACGAGCAGTACTTC.

This clone appeared a single time. The gene calls are TRBV5-4 and TRBJ2-1; TRBD2 matches 8 bases. Germline lookup yields CDR1 SGHNT and CDR2 YYREEE (reference sequence). The CDR3 length is 15 residues. V lost 0 bases, J lost 7 bases, and 6 bases stayed unmatched. The DNA of the CDR3 is TGTGCCAGCAGCTTGGACGGGGGGGCTTATAATGAGCAGTTCTTC. Translation: CASSLDGGAYNEQFF.

A few counts support this clone. The rearrangement uses TRBV30 and TRBJ2-2; 7 nucleotides agree with TRBD2. Losses at the gene ends were 0 bases for V and 0 bases for J; bases not matched to a gene: 4. This CDR3 is 16 amino acids long. Germline CDR1 and CDR2: GTSNPN and SVGIG (reference sequence). The chain's CDR3 is CAWSVAGRSNTGELFF. The DNA for the CDR3 is TGTGCCTGGAGTGTAGCGGGACGGTCGAACACCGGGGAGCTGTTTTTT.

This chain connects TRBV6-2 or TRBV6-3 to TRBJ1-2; 8 bases are shared with TRBD1. The ends lost 3 bases at V and 4 bases at J; junction bases unmatched: 10. CDR3 size: 16 residues. Germline assignment: CDR1 MNHEY and CDR2 SVGEGT. For the CDR3, the DNA is TGTGCCAGCAGTTATGGGGGGACAGGTCGCCTCTATGGCTACACCTTC. Residues: CASSYGGTGRLYGYTF.

The chain links TRBV19 to TRBJ2-1, with 8 bases lining up with TRBD2. With V trimmed by 1 base and J by 4 bases, 9 bases remained unmatched. Germline CDR1 LNHDA, CDR2 SQIVND (reference sequence). This CDR3 is built from 17 residues. The CDR3 DNA is TGTGCCAGTAGTATAGGGCGGCCGGGGGGGCCGTACAATGAGCAGTTCTTC. This sequence encodes CASSIGRPGGPYNEQFF.

V gene TRBV6-2 or TRBV6-3 combines with J gene TRBJ1-6; 7 positions match TRBD1. CDR3 length: 15 residues. The J segment lost 6 bases and the V segment lost 4 bases, leaving 6 bases of the junction unmatched. CDR1 is MNHEY and CDR2 is SVGEGT in the germline V gene. CDR3 coding DNA: TGTGCCAGCAGTTGGGGACAGATCGGTAATTCACCCCTCCACTTT. Its protein product is CASSWGQIGNSPLHF.